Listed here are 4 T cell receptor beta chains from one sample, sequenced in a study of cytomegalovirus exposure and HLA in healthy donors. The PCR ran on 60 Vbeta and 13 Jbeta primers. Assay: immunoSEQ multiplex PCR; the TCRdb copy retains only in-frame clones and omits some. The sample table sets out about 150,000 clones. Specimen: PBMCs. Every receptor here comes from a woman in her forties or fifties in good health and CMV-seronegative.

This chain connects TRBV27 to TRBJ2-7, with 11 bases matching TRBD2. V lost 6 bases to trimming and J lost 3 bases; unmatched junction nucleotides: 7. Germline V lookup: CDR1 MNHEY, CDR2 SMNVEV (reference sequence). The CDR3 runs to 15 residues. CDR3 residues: CASSHSGTSGYEQYF. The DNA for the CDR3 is TGTGCCAGCAGCCACTCCGGGACTAGCGGCTACGAGCAGTACTTC.

The DNA for the CDR3 is TGTGCCACCCAAACAGGGGTTAATGAAAAACTGTTTTTT. Translated, it gives CATQTGVNEKLFF. The V call is TRBV5-4, the J call TRBJ1-4; 7 bases line up with TRBD1. Trimming took 9 bases from V and 4 from J; bases not matched to a gene: 6. The CDR3 contains 13 residues. The germline CDR1 and CDR2 sequences are SGHNT and YYREEE (reference sequence).

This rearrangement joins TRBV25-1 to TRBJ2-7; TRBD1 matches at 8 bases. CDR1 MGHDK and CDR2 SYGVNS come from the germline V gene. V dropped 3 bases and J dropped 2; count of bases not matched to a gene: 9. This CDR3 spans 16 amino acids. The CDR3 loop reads CASSDLHNRGAYEQYF. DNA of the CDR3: TGTGCCAGCAGTGACTTACACAACAGGGGGGCCTACGAGCAGTACTTC.

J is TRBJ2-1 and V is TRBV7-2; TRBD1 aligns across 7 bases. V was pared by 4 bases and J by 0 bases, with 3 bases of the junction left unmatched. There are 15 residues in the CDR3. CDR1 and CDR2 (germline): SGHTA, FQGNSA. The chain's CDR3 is CASSSDRSSYNEQFF. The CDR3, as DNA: TGTGCCAGCAGCTCGGACAGGAGCTCCTACAATGAGCAGTTCTTC.